The present T cell receptor beta chain was sequenced within a study of CD8 T cells in ankylosing spondylitis. Per the germline V gene, CDR1 is SGHRS and CDR2 is YFSETQ. Trimming removed 3 bases from V and 4 bases from J, with 8 bases in between. The CDR3 extends over 13 amino acids. Each CDR3 protein is one row after TCRdb ran MiXCR on the 5' RACE reads. The sample shows some 840,000 distinct CDR3 sequences, about 10% of them seen only once. This clonotype was seen at least ten times. No antigen is known for it. Findings and limits, study-wide: Seemingly characteristic of ankylosing spondylitis blood was a TCR beta motif consisting of about 8 highly homologous variants. Reportedly, disease-linked clones are significantly enriched in ankylosing spondylitis patients' matched synovial fluid.

The sample taken for sequencing was blood, either unsorted or a sorted T cell fraction (not recorded which). V gene TRBV5-1 combines with J gene TRBJ1-3, with a tentative D call TRBD1 (5 bases). The sequence came from a male donor with ankylosing spondylitis. In nucleotides, the CDR3 is TGCGCCAGCAGCTGGGGACGGGGAAACACCATATATTTT. Amino acids: CASSWGRGNTIYF.